This TCR beta chain was obtained from a study of blood T cell repertoires in COVID-19. This CDR3 has 12 amino acids. Trimming left V 3 bases short and J 1 base short, with 3 bases between. Germline CDR1 is MNHNY and CDR2 is SVGAGI (reference sequence). This clone occurred a few times. TCRdb's copy holds only in-frame clones and misses some; the assay was immunoSEQ multiplex PCR. The sample has over 35,000 clones, roughly 85% seen once; the top ten hold under 40%. V usage is TRBV6-6 and J usage is TRBJ2-5; D gene uncertain. This clonotype originated in an elderly woman with COVID-19, enrolled during active disease. The specimen was peripheral blood. The chain's CDR3 is CASSYIQETQYF. CDR3 nucleotides: TGTGCCAGCAGTTATATCCAAGAGACCCAGTACTTC.